These T cell receptor beta chains were read from a single sample in a study of T cell responses to AZD1222 COVID-19 vaccine. Profiling relied on immunoSEQ multiplex PCR, and the TCRdb table lists in-frame clones only, not all of them. This table holds about 190,000 clones, approximately 91% found once. Specimen: peripheral blood, collected on day 0 of AZD1222 vaccination. Receptor source: an adult in good health. The CDR3 runs from the conserved cysteine through the conserved F or W. A D gene is named only where the DNA matches it firmly. Some rows mark clone size as missing; the rest say once, few, many or name a class of expanded clone.

d_call clone_size j_call v_call cdr3_nt cdr3_aa
TRBD2 - TRBJ2-7 TRBV19 TGTGCCACTACCGGGACTACCTACGAGCAGTACTTC CATTGTTYEQYF
- - TRBJ2-7 TRBV5-1 TGCGCCAGCAGCCCGGATCACTCTTACGAGCAGTACTTC CASSPDHSYEQYF
- once TRBJ2-1 TRBV28 TGTGCCAGCAGTTTCAAGGTGCGGTCCTACAATGAGCAGTTCTTC CASSFKVRSYNEQFF
- - TRBJ2-6 TRBV13 TGTGCCAGCAGCTTCGGGGGCTCTGGGGCCAACGTCCTGACTTTC CASSFGGSGANVLTF
- - TRBJ2-3 TRBV27 TGTGCCAGTACCTGGACAGCAAGCACAGATACGCAGTATTTT CASTWTASTDTQYF
TRBD2 - TRBJ2-7 TRBV9 TGTGCCAGCAGCGAAGGACTAGCGGGTACCTACGAGCAGTACTTC CASSEGLAGTYEQYF
- - TRBJ1-4 TRBV10-3 TGTGCCATCAGTGAAGGGCCGGCAAAACTGTTTTTT CAISEGPAKLFF
- - TRBJ1-4 TRBV2 TGTGCCAGCAGTGAGGGGAGGACAGTAAATGAAAAACTGTTTTTT CASSEGRTVNEKLFF
TRBD1 - TRBJ1-4 TRBV27 TGTGCCAGCAGTTTAGTAGGGGGCTGGGGAAAGCCAACTAATGAAAAACTGTTTTTT CASSLVGGWGKPTNEKLFF
TRBD1 - TRBJ2-7 TRBV5-1 TGCGCCAGCAGCTGGAAAGAAAGGCAGGGGGACTACGAGCAGTACTTC CASSWKERQGDYEQYF
- - TRBJ1-1 TRBV28 TGTGCCAGCAGTCCGACCGGGAACGCTTTCTTT CASSPTGNAFF
- - TRBJ1-4 TRBV19 TGTGCCAGTAGAGGCAGGCCTAATGAAAAACTGTTTTTT CASRGRPNEKLFF
- - TRBJ2-7 TRBV7-2 TGTGCCAGCAGCTTAGGGACACGGGCTCCTAACGAGCAGTACTTC CASSLGTRAPNEQYF
- - TRBJ1-1 TRBV11-2 TGTGCCAGCAGCCCCCTCGATAACACTGAAGCTTTCTTT CASSPLDNTEAFF
- once TRBJ2-7 TRBV4-3 TGCGCCAGCAGCCAGGGACCGACCTCCTACGAGCAGTACTTC CASSQGPTSYEQYF
- - TRBJ1-5 TRBV12-3/TRBV12-4 TGTGCCAGCAGCCTATGGGATCAGCCCCAGCATTTT CASSLWDQPQHF
- - TRBJ1-5 TRBV20-1 TGCAGTGCTAGAGTGAATCAGCCCCAGCATTTT CSARVNQPQHF
- - TRBJ2-6 TRBV5-4 TGTGCCAGCAGCTTGGGGGGGACGGTCGTCCTGACTTTC CASSLGGTVVLTF
TRBD2 - TRBJ2-1 TRBV7-3 TGTGCCAGCAGCTTAAGTACGGGGGGCAATGAGCAGTTCTTC CASSLSTGGNEQFF
- - TRBJ2-2 TRBV3-1/TRBV3-2 TGTGCCAGCAGCCAAAATCAGGGCACCGGGGAGCTGTTTTTT CASSQNQGTGELFF
- - TRBJ2-7 TRBV5-6 TGTGCCAGCAGCTTACTGAGCTCCTACGAGCAGTACTTC CASSLLSSYEQYF
- - TRBJ1-1 TRBV5-1 TGCGCCAGCAGCAACTTCCGGGTGGGCGACACTGAAGCTTTCTTT CASSNFRVGDTEAFF
- - TRBJ1-2 TRBV5-5 TGTGCCAGCATCCGCGGAGGTGGGGCCTCTGGCTACACCTTC CASIRGGGASGYTF
- - TRBJ2-7 TRBV3-1/TRBV3-2 TGTGCCAGCAGCCAAGTTAACGAGCAGTACTTC CASSQVNEQYF
TRBD1 - TRBJ2-5 TRBV27 TGTGCCAGCAGTTTACTGTACAGGGGTGAGACCCAGTACTTC CASSLLYRGETQYF
TRBD1 - TRBJ2-2 TRBV24-1 TGTGCCACCAGAACACAAGGGACAGACACCGGGGAGCTGTTTTTT CATRTQGTDTGELFF
- once TRBJ2-7 TRBV15 TGTGCCACCAGGGCAGGGAGCGGCTACGAGCAATACTTC CATRAGSGYEQYF
- - TRBJ1-1 TRBV5-1 TGCGCCAGCAGCGCGGTTACAGGGCGTATGACTGAAGCTTTCTTT CASSAVTGRMTEAFF
TRBD1 - TRBJ2-7 TRBV3-1/TRBV3-2 TGTGCCAGCAGCCATACCGGGACAGGGTCCTACGAGCAGTACTTC CASSHTGTGSYEQYF
- - TRBJ1-4 TRBV27 TGTGCCAGCAGTTTATCCCTACCGGGGAGATGGGCGGAAAAACTGTTTTTT CASSLSLPGRWAEKLFF
- - TRBJ2-1 TRBV12-5 TGTGCTAGTGGTTTGGAGCTAGTGGCTCGTGAGCAGTTCTTC CASGLELVAREQFF
TRBD1 - TRBJ1-2 TRBV2 TGTGCCAGCAGGACGGGACAGGGCTTTGGCTACACCTTC CASRTGQGFGYTF
TRBD1 - TRBJ2-3 TRBV7-9 TGTGCCAGCAGCTACGGTACAGGGGGGTACACAGATACGCAGTATTTT CASSYGTGGYTDTQYF
- few TRBJ2-5 TRBV5-3 TGTGCCAGAGATACCTTACGGAGGGGTTGTCAGACCCAGTACTTC CARDTLRRGCQTQYF
TRBD1 - TRBJ2-5 TRBV7-6 TGTGCCAGTCAACCCGGAGGGACAGGGTTTGGAAGAAGGGAGACCCAGTACTTC CASQPGGTGFGRRETQYF